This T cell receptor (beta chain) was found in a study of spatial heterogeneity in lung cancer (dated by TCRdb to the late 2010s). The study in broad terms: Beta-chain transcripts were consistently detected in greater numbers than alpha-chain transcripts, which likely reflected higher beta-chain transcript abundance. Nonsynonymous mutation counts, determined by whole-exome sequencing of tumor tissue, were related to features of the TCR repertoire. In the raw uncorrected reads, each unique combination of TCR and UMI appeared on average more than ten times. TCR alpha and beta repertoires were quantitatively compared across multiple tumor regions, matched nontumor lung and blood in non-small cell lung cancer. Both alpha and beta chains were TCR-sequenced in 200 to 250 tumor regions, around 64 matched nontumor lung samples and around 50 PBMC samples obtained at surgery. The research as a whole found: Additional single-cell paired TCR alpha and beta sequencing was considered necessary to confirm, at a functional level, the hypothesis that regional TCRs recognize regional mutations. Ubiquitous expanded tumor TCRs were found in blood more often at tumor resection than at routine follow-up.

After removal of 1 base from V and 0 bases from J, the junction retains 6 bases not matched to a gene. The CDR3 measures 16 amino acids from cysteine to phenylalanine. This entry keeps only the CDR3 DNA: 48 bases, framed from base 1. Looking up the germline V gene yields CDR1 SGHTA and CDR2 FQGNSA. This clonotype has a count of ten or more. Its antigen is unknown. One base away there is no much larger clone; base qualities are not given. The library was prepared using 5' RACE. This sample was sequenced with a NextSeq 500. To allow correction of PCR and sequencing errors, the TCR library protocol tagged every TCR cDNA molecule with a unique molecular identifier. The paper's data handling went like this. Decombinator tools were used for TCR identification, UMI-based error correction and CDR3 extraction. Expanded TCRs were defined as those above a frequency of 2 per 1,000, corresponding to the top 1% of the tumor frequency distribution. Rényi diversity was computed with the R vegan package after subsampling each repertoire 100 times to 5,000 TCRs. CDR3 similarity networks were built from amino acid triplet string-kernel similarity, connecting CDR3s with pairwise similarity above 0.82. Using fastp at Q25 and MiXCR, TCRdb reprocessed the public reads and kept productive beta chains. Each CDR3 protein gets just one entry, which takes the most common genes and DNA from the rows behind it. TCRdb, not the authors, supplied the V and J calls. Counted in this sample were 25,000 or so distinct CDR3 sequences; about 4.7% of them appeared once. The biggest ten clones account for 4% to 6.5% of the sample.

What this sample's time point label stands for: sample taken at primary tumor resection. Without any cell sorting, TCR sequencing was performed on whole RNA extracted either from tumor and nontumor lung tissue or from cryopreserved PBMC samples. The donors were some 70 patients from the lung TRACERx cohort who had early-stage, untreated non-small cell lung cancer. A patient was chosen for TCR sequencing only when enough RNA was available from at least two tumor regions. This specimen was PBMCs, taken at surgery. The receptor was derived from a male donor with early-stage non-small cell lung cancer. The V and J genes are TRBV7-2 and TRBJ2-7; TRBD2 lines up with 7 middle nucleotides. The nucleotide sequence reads TGTGCCAGCAGCTTAGGACCAGCGGGGCGCTCCTACGAGCAGTACTTC. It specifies CASSLGPAGRSYEQYF.